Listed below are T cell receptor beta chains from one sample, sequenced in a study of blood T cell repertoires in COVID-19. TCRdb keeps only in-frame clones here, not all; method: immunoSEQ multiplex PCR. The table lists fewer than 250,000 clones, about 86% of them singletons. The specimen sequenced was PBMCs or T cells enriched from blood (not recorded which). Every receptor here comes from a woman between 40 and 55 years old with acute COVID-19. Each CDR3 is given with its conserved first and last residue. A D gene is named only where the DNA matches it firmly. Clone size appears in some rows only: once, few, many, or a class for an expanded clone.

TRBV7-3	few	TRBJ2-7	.	TGTGCCAGCAGCTTATTTCCTATTTCCGAGCAGTACTTC	CASSLFPISEQYF
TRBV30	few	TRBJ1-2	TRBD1	TGTGCCTGGAGGGGACAGGACTATGGCTACACCTTC	CAWRGQDYGYTF
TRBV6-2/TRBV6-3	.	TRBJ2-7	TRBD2	TGTGCCAGCAGTAACCTACTAGCGTATGCCTACGAGCAGTACTTC	CASSNLLAYAYEQYF
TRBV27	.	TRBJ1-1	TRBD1	TGTGCCAGCAGTCCTCCGGGACAGGGGAACACTGAAGCTTTCTTT	CASSPPGQGNTEAFF
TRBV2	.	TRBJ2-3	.	TGTGCCAGCAGTCTTTCGCGGTTTGGTACAGATACGCAGTATTTT	CASSLSRFGTDTQYF
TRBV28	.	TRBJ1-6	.	TGTGCCAGCTCTCCTGGGGGACATAAACTTCCAACCCTCCACTTT	CASSPGGHKLPTLHF
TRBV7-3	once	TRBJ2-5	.	TGTGCCAGCAGCTTGTCCCCAGTCGTCGAGACCCAGTACTTC	CASSLSPVVETQYF
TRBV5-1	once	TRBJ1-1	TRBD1	TGCGCCAGCAGCCAGGGACAGGGAGGTTTCACTGAAGCTTTCTTT	CASSQGQGGFTEAFF
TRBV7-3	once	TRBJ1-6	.	TGTGCCAGCAGCTTAGAGTACAATTCACCCCTCCACTTT	CASSLEYNSPLHF
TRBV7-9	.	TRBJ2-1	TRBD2	TGTGCCAGCAGCTTTAGCGGGAGAGGGAATGAGCAGTTCTTC	CASSFSGRGNEQFF
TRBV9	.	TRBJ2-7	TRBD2	TGTGCCAGCAGCGCGGGACTAGCGGGGTGGGAGCAGTACTTC	CASSAGLAGWEQYF
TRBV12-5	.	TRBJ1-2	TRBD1	TGTGCTAGTGGTCTCGAGGGGACAGGGGGGCGGAACTATGGCTACACCTTC	CASGLEGTGGRNYGYTF
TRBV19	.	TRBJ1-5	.	TGTGCCAGTAGTATAGTAAGGCAGGTAAATCAGCCCCAGCATTTT	CASSIVRQVNQPQHF
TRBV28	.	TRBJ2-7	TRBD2	TGTGCCAGCAGTTCCGGGACTAGCGGACCCTACGAGCAGTACTTC	CASSSGTSGPYEQYF